This TCR beta chain is from a study of Graves' ophthalmopathy and Graves' hyperthyroidism. Disease in donors with ophthalmopathy had moderate-to-severe activity, CAS ≥3, NOSPECS ≥4 and under 3 months' duration. Points from the study as a whole: Using 13 signatures, a model distinguished ophthalmopathy from stable hyperthyroidism, reaching more than 85% sensitivity and approximately 81% specificity. The model predicted ophthalmopathy progression with 70.59% sensitivity and around 72% specificity.

This clonotype appeared many times. What it binds is unknown. From germline, CDR1 is SGHRS and CDR2 YFSETQ. The CDR3 covers 15 residues. V gave up 3 bases and J gave up 5 bases; unmatched junction bases: 9. Amplifying from RNA transcripts, the study obtained TCR beta CDR3 regions. The workflow started with a first-round RT-PCR run with HTBI primers and then moved on to a second-round multiplex PCR. MiXCR was run by TCRdb on the multiplex PCR reads, yielding one entry per CDR3 protein. The data show 350,000 to 400,000 distinct CDR3 sequences, approximately 20% seen once. The rearrangement links TRBV5-1 to TRBJ2-5, with 8 bases matching TRBD2. Material: peripheral blood. This TCR came from a woman aged 18-30 years with Graves' ophthalmopathy. CDR3 bases: TGCGCCAGCAGCTCGCGGGGGGTCGGGTATGAGACCCAGTACTTC. It is translated as CASSSRGVGYETQYF.